The 17 T cell receptor beta chains reported below all come from one sample, sequenced in a study of early T cells in non-severe SARS-CoV-2 infection. TCRdb re-called the 5' RACE reads through MiXCR, storing one row per CDR3 protein. The sample holds approximately 23,000 distinct CDR3 sequences, approximately 4.8% seen once. The sample was whole blood. Every receptor here comes from an adult who was a healthcare worker with PCR-confirmed SARS-CoV-2 infection or an uninfected control (not recorded which).

This clonotype was counted many times. The rearrangement links TRBV4-1 to TRBJ2-3, with 8 bases that match TRBD2. CDR1 and CDR2 from the germline V gene are MGHRA and YSYEKL. V lost 0 bases to trimming and J lost 2 bases; unmatched junction nucleotides: 7. CDR3 length equals 17 residues. Written as DNA, the CDR3 is TGCGCCAGCAGCCAAGATATGGAGCGGGGGAACACAGATACGCAGTATTTT. Protein: CASSQDMERGNTDTQYF.

Details on this clonotype: Sequence at one end of the junction differs from germline and may be a read error. The V call is TRBV25-1, the J call TRBJ2-4; D is unclear. The CDR3 covers 17 residues. Germline CDR1 reads MGHDK; CDR2 reads SYGVNS. The CDR3 nucleotides are TGTACCAGCAGTGATGGGGATAGACTTTTAGCCAAAAACATTCAGTACTTC. Residues: CTSSDGDRLLAKNIQYF.

V and J are TRBV5-8 and TRBJ2-1; no definite D call. The CDR3 spans 16 residues. V lost 1 base to trimming and J lost 0 bases, with 11 bases between them. From germline, CDR1 is SGHTS and CDR2 YDEGEE. CDR3 in amino acids: CASSLFWLSSYNEQFF. As DNA, the CDR3 is TGTGCCAGCAGCTTGTTTTGGTTGAGCTCCTACAATGAGCAGTTCTTC.

This clonotype was recorded at least ten times. The J gene is TRBJ2-3, the V gene TRBV6-5; 8 bases are a match to TRBD2. J was trimmed by 2 bases and V by 3 bases; bases with no gene match: 10. The germline CDR1 and CDR2 sequences are MNHEY and SVGAGI. This CDR3 has 17 amino acids. The CDR3 spells CASSYWSGTSSTDTQYF. Written as DNA, the CDR3 is TGTGCCAGCAGTTATTGGTCCGGGACTAGTTCCACAGATACGCAGTATTTT.

This clonotype was found many times. The chain uses TRBV27 and TRBJ1-5; a possible D gene is TRBD1 (5 bases). V was cut by 4 bases and J by 6 bases, with 13 bases left in between. This CDR3 comprises 14 residues. CDR1 and CDR2 (germline): MNHEY, SMNVEV (reference sequence). The CDR3 sequence is CASSSHPGIQPQHF. The CDR3 region has the DNA TGTGCCAGCAGTTCTCACCCAGGGATTCAGCCCCAGCATTTT.

This clonotype was detected many times. The chain is built from TRBV18 and TRBJ2-1; 12 bases are shared with TRBD1. The CDR3 length is 16 residues. Trimming removed 6 bases from V and 7 bases from J; junction bases left unmatched: 10. CDR1 is KGHSH and CDR2 is LQKENI in the germline V gene. CDR3: CASSTMGQGAMNEQFF. CDR3 nucleotide sequence: TGTGCCAGCTCTACAATGGGACAGGGGGCCATGAATGAGCAGTTCTTC.

This clonotype showed up many times. The J gene is TRBJ1-5, the V gene TRBV6-1; D not resolved. This CDR3 has 14 amino acids. Looked up from germline, CDR1 is MNHNS and CDR2 is SASEGT. The V and J ends lost 6 bases and 0 bases respectively, with 9 bases between them. The CDR3 coding sequence is TGTGCCAGCAGCCCCACACATAGCAATCAGCCCCAGCATTTT. This translates into CASSPTHSNQPQHF.

This clonotype was detected ten times or more. This chain joins TRBV6-6 and TRBJ1-1; weak D call: TRBD1 (5 bases). The CDR3 runs to 14 residues. The V gene lost 2 bases and the J gene lost 0 bases, with 7 bases spanning the gap. Germline loops: CDR1 MNHNY, CDR2 SVGAGI (reference sequence). The CDR3 nucleotides are TGTGCCAGCAGTTACGGGACGGTGAACACTGAAGCTTTCTTT. Protein product: CASSYGTVNTEAFF.

This clonotype was detected many times. The rearrangement joins TRBV24-1 to TRBJ2-1; 9 nucleotides line up with TRBD1. This CDR3 is built from 16 residues. Per germline, CDR1 KGHDR and CDR2 SFDVKD. V lost 7 bases to trimming and J lost 2 bases; unmatched junction nucleotides: 8. The CDR3 bases are TGTGCCACCAGCACCGCCGGACAGGGGACCTACAATGAGCAGTTCTTC. Encoded protein: CATSTAGQGTYNEQFF.

The chain couples TRBV7-9 to TRBJ1-2; D not certain. Germline CDR1 SEHNR, CDR2 FQNEAQ (reference sequence). V was pared by 0 bases and J by 1 base, with 6 bases between. This CDR3 region has 14 residues. Here the CDR3 reads CASSLAGDNYGYTF. The CDR3 bases are TGTGCCAGCAGCTTAGCTGGGGATAACTATGGCTACACCTTC.

This clonotype is medium-sized within its sample. The chain is built from TRBV27 and TRBJ2-2, with TRBD2 matching over 8 bases. CDR1 and CDR2 from the germline V gene are MNHEY and SMNVEV (reference sequence). V shed 5 bases, J shed 8 bases, and the junction held 7 bases outside the gene matches. The CDR3 consists of 14 residues. CDR3 nucleotides: TGTGCCAGCAGTGTGGGACTAGTAGAAGGGGAGCTGTTTTTT. It yields the protein CASSVGLVEGELFF.

Many counts were recorded for this clonotype. The gene calls are TRBV11-3 and TRBJ2-5; D gene unclear. Deletions cut 2 bases from V and 0 bases from J, with 4 bases between. The CDR3 covers 13 residues. CDR1 and CDR2 from the germline V gene are SGHNT and YENEEA. CDR3 amino acids: CASSLRYQETQYF. The CDR3 nucleotides read TGTGCCAGCAGCTTAAGGTACCAAGAGACCCAGTACTTC.

The V gene is TRBV19, the J gene TRBJ1-5; D not certain. The CDR3 runs 13 residues. V gave up 7 bases and J gave up 0 bases, with 7 bases separating them. Germline V lookup: CDR1 LNHDA, CDR2 SQIVND (reference sequence). The CDR3 loop is CASTPYSNQPQHF. The CDR3 bases are TGTGCCAGTACCCCCTATAGCAATCAGCCCCAGCATTTT.

This chain uses TRBV30 with TRBJ1-5; D remains unclear. The CDR3 consists of 15 residues. CDR1 and CDR2 from the germline V gene are GTSNPN and SVGIG (reference sequence). V lost 3 bases and J 0 bases, leaving 12 bases between the germline ends. Written as DNA, the CDR3 is TGTGCCTGGAGCCCCGGAGGGCCTAGCAATCAGCCCCAGCATTTT. Translating it yields CAWSPGGPSNQPQHF.

In its sample, this clonotype was seen many times. V gene TRBV6-6 combines with J gene TRBJ1-2; a possible D gene is TRBD1 (6 bases). Germline V lookup: CDR1 MNHNY, CDR2 SVGAGI (reference sequence). This CDR3 contains 13 residues. The V and J ends lost 0 bases and 4 bases respectively, with 6 bases between them. The CDR3 loop is CASSYSDSYGYTF. For the CDR3, the DNA is TGTGCCAGCAGTTACTCGGACAGCTATGGCTACACCTTC.

The table lists this clonotype with many counts. J is TRBJ1-5 and V is TRBV30; possible D gene TRBD1, 5 bases. Trimming pared 0 bases from V and 3 bases from J, leaving 9 bases between. The CDR3 runs to 14 residues. The germline CDR1 and CDR2 sequences are GTSNPN and SVGIG (reference sequence). This chain's CDR3 is CAWSVGRDNQPQHF. CDR3 in DNA: TGTGCCTGGAGTGTTGGCAGGGACAATCAGCCCCAGCATTTT.

This clonotype came up many times. The V gene is TRBV24-1, the J gene TRBJ1-1, with D perhaps TRBD1 (6 bases). This CDR3 spans 12 amino acids. Trimming took off 7 bases at V and 2 bases at J, with 7 bases between the two ends. Per the germline V gene, CDR1 is KGHDR and CDR2 is SFDVKD. The CDR3 bases are TGTGCCACCAGGGGACAAAACACTGAAGCTTTCTTT. This translates into CATRGQNTEAFF.